The entry below gives a single TCR beta chain sequence along with its context. No antigen is known for it. The data were obtained in a study of OX40 agonist ivuxolimab in advanced cancers. Study in general: The patients received agonistic anti-OX40 (CD134) antibody ivuxolimab.

Here immunoSEQ multiplex PCR was the method, and the copy in TCRdb shows in-frame clones only, minus some. In the table there are under 30,000 clones, roughly 80% of which are singletons. The CDR3 contains 15 residues. Germline V gene sequence: CDR1 SGDLS, CDR2 YYNGEE. V dropped 1 base and J dropped 4; count of bases not matched to a gene: 4. Study outcomes and limitations: Undetermined was the antigen specificity of the expanded peripheral T cells. Those patients achieving a partial response at 0.1-3.0 mg/kg showed among the lowest clonal expansion. Expanded clones were, on average, more numerous in CD8+ T cells than in CD4+.

The chain carries TRBV9 and TRBJ2-1, with 8 bases identical to TRBD2. This receptor was obtained from an adult with an advanced solid tumor such as melanoma, head and neck, liver or kidney cancer. The sequencing used CD4+ or CD8+ T cells sorted from blood, collected in a trial of the OX40 agonist ivuxolimab. This CDR3 is CASSVSGGEYNEQFF. In DNA, the CDR3 is TGTGCCAGCAGCGTAAGCGGGGGAGAGTACAATGAGCAGTTCTTC. Drawing the rest from reference TRBV9 and TRBJ2-1, the complete variable domain is DSGVTQTPKHLITATGQRVTLRCSPRSGDLSVYWYQQSLDQGLQFLIQYYNGEERAKGNILERFSAQQFPDLHSELNLSSLELGDSALYFCASSVSGGEYNEQFFGPGTRLTVL.